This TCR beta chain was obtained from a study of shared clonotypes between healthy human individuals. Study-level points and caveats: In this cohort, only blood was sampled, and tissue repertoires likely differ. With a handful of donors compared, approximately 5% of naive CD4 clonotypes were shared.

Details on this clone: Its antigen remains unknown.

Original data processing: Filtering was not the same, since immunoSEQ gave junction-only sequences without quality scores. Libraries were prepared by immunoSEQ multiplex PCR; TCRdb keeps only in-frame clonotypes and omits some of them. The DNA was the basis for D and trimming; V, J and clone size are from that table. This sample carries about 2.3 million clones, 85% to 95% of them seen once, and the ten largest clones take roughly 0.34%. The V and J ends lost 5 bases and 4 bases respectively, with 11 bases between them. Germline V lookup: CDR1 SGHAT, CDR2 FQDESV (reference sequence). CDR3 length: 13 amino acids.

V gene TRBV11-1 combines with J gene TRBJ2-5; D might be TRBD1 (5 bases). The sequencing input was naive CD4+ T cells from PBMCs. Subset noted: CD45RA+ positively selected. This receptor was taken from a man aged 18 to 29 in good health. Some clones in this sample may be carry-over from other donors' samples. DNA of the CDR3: TGTGCCAGCAGCCCAGGGTTAGGAGAGACCCAGTACTTC. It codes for CASSPGLGETQYF.